The 26 T cell receptor beta chains below were found in one sample sequenced in a study of cytotoxic CD8 clonotypes in ibrutinib-treated CLL. Generated by immunoSEQ multiplex PCR, the TCRdb table keeps only in-frame clones and is missing some. The table records some 200,000 clones, roughly 77% of them present only once. Here the sequenced sample was PBMCs, taken after 12 months of ibrutinib treatment. These receptors came from a human donor with chronic lymphocytic leukemia.

The chain links TRBV7-2 to TRBJ1-2, with TRBD1 matching over 7 bases. V trimming: 1 base; J trimming: 0 bases; junction bases outside the gene matches: 8. Germline CDR1 and CDR2: SGHTA and FQGNSA. The CDR3 contains 17 residues. This chain's CDR3 is CASSLERATGTNYGYTF. The CDR3 coding sequence is TGTGCCAGCAGCTTAGAGAGGGCGACAGGGACTAACTATGGCTACACCTTC.

The rearrangement joins TRBV18 to TRBJ2-2; the D gene is possibly TRBD2 (5 bases). The V gene lost 4 bases and the J gene lost 3 bases, with 15 bases spanning the gap. CDR3 size: 16 residues. The germline CDR1 and CDR2 sequences are KGHSH and LQKENI. The DNA for the CDR3 is TGTGCCAGCTCACAGGGTAATCCGGGATACACCGGGGAGCTGTTTTTT. It translates to CASSQGNPGYTGELFF.

V usage is TRBV29-1 and J usage is TRBJ1-1; 9 positions agree with TRBD1. CDR3 length equals 13 residues. From germline, CDR1 is SQVTM and CDR2 ANQGSEA. J gave up 2 bases and V 7 bases, and 5 bases lay outside the gene matches. CDR3 coding DNA: TGCAGCGCCTGGGACAGGGTAAACACTGAAGCTTTCTTT. This gives the protein CSAWDRVNTEAFF.

This chain joins TRBV10-2 and TRBJ1-2, with D unclear. The CDR3 consists of 13 residues. Trimming pared 4 bases from V and 0 bases from J, leaving 6 bases between. Per germline, CDR1 WSHSY and CDR2 SAAADI. In DNA form, the CDR3 reads TGCGCCAGCAGTGGACGATCTAACTATGGCTACACCTTC. Translated, it gives CASSGRSNYGYTF.

This rearrangement joins TRBV15 to TRBJ2-5; maybe TRBD1 (5 bases). Looked up from germline, CDR1 is LNHNV and CDR2 is YYDKDF (reference sequence). The CDR3 is 16 amino acids. V was clipped by 2 bases and J by 4 bases, with 17 bases between them. The CDR3 is CATSRYPAGLAETQYF. CDR3 DNA sequence: TGTGCCACCAGCAGATACCCGGCAGGGTTAGCAGAGACCCAGTACTTC.

The chain employs TRBV12-5 and TRBJ1-1; possibly TRBD1 for D (6 bases). The CDR3 is 14 residues long. Trimming stripped 5 bases from V and 0 bases from J, with 10 bases between. CDR1 and CDR2 from the germline V gene are LGHNT and FRNRAP. The CDR3 loop is CASGTNRVNTEAFF. The CDR3 DNA reads as TGTGCTAGTGGTACAAACAGGGTGAACACTGAAGCTTTCTTT.

This clone has only a few counts. This chain uses TRBV6-5 with TRBJ1-5, with D maybe TRBD1 (6 bases). The CDR3 has 15 residues. Trimming left V 5 bases short and J 2 bases short, with 13 bases between. Per the germline V gene, CDR1 is MNHEY and CDR2 is SVGAGI. The DNA of the CDR3 is TGTGCCAGCAGTCGAACCACAGGGCGCAATCAGCCCCAGCATTTT. This gives the protein CASSRTTGRNQPQHF.

This chain joins TRBV6-1 and TRBJ2-3; no firm D call. V dropped 7 bases and J dropped 2 bases, with 10 bases sitting between them. Germline V gene data show CDR1 as MNHNS and CDR2 as SASEGT. The CDR3 loop spans 13 amino acids. Written as DNA, the CDR3 is TGTGCCAGCAACCGGGCGGCCACAGATACGCAGTATTTT. This translates into CASNRAATDTQYF.

V gene TRBV30 combines with J gene TRBJ1-2; 9 bases agree with TRBD1. This CDR3 is built from 14 residues. J gave up 4 bases and V 3 bases, and 6 bases lay outside the gene matches. Germline CDR1 GTSNPN, CDR2 SVGIG (reference sequence). CDR3 sequence (DNA): TGTGCCTGGAGCCGGGGACAGGGAACCTATGGCTACACCTTC. Translation gives CAWSRGQGTYGYTF.

The chain joins TRBV4-1 to TRBJ1-2, with TRBD1 matching over 7 bases. Germline-derived CDR1 and CDR2 are MGHRA and YSYEKL. With V trimmed by 0 bases and J by 4 bases, 5 bases remained unmatched. The CDR3 length is 15 residues. The CDR3 reads CASSQEPTGTYGYTF. CDR3 nucleotide sequence: TGCGCCAGCAGCCAAGAGCCGACAGGGACCTATGGCTACACCTTC.

The J gene is TRBJ1-1, the V gene TRBV28; no definite D call. The CDR3 has 11 residues. Germline CDR1 MDHEN, CDR2 SYDVKM. Trimming left V 7 bases short and J 1 base short, with 4 bases between. The DNA for the CDR3 is TGTGCCAGCATTGAGAACACTGAAGCTTTCTTT. This codes for CASIENTEAFF. The variable domain in full, with the rest retrieved from reference TRBV28 and TRBJ1-1, is DVKVTQSSRYLVKRTGEKVFLECVQDMDHENMFWYRQDPGLGLRLIYFSYDVKMKEKGDIPEGYSVSREKKERFSLILESASTNQTSMYLCASIENTEAFFGQGTRLTVV.

This chain joins TRBV5-1 and TRBJ1-6, with 7 bases matching TRBD1. This CDR3 is built from 14 residues. Germline loops: CDR1 SGHRS, CDR2 YFSETQ. The trim removed 4 bases at V and 10 bases at J, leaving 8 bases unmatched. The CDR3 nucleotides read TGCGCCAGCAGCCCAGACAGGGTTGGCTCACCCCTCCACTTT. Its protein product is CASSPDRVGSPLHF. Based on the CDR3 plus reference TRBV5-1 and TRBJ1-6, the full variable domain is KAGVTQTPRYLIKTRGQQVTLSCSPISGHRSVSWYQQTPGQGLQFLFEYFSETQRNKGNFPGRFSGRQFSNSRSEMNVSTLELGDSALYLCASSPDRVGSPLHFGNGTRLTVT.

J is TRBJ2-7 and V is TRBV6-6, with TRBD1 matching over 7 bases. The CDR3 sequence is 12 residues long. Germline-derived CDR1 and CDR2 are MNHNY and SVGAGI (reference sequence). V lost 4 bases and J lost 4; bases outside the gene matches: 1. The CDR3 protein is CASSLQGYEQYF. The CDR3, as DNA: TGTGCCAGCAGTTTACAGGGGTACGAGCAGTACTTC.

The chain combines TRBV6-6 with TRBJ1-4, with TRBD1 as a possible D gene (6 bases). This CDR3 is built from 15 residues. The germline V gene encodes CDR1 MNHNY and CDR2 SVGAGI (reference sequence). Deletions cut 2 bases from V and 2 bases from J, with 9 bases between. The CDR3 spells CASSYRTATNEKLFF. CDR3 nucleotides: TGTGCCAGCAGTTACCGGACAGCCACTAATGAAAAACTGTTTTTT.

V gene TRBV6-5 combines with J gene TRBJ2-7; 7 nucleotides line up with TRBD2. Per germline, CDR1 MNHEY and CDR2 SVGAGI. Trimming cost V 1 base and J 3 bases; bases outside gene matches: 6. The CDR3 is made up of 15 amino acids. CDR3 coding DNA: TGTGCCAGCAGTTACTTCAGCGGGATGAACTACGAGCAGTACTTC. As protein: CASSYFSGMNYEQYF.

The gene calls are TRBV5-6 and TRBJ2-7; 7 bases line up with TRBD1. Germline loops: CDR1 SGHDT, CDR2 YYEEEE. Germline trimming cut 0 bases from V and 3 bases from J; bases unmatched to any gene: 6. The CDR3 runs to 15 residues. CDR3 sequence reads: CASSLGQGGIYEQYF. The CDR3 DNA is TGTGCCAGCAGCTTGGGACAGGGTGGGATCTACGAGCAGTACTTC.

The sample holds a few counts of this clone. J is TRBJ2-2 and V is TRBV7-6; TRBD2 matches at 8 bases. With V trimmed by 4 bases and J by 2 bases, 6 bases remained unmatched. Germline CDR1 SGHVS, CDR2 FNYEAQ. The CDR3 extends over 16 amino acids. In nucleotides, the CDR3 is TGTGCCAGCAGCTCCCGCAGCGGGGGAAACACCGGGGAGCTGTTTTTT. This codes for CASSSRSGGNTGELFF.

The chain combines TRBV27 with TRBJ1-4; TRBD1 matches at 9 bases. Trimming took 5 bases from V and 5 from J; bases not matched to a gene: 18. Germline loops: CDR1 MNHEY, CDR2 SMNVEV (reference sequence). The CDR3 sequence is 19 residues long. The CDR3 coding sequence is TGTGCCAGCAGTGATAGGGGACAGGGTTTCTATGTGGGCAATGAAAAACTGTTTTTT. Protein sequence: CASSDRGQGFYVGNEKLFF.

The rearrangement joins TRBV11-3 to TRBJ2-1, with a tentative D call TRBD2 (5 bases). CDR3 length: 15 amino acids. CDR1 is SGHNT, CDR2 YENEEA, per germline. Trimming cost V 2 bases and J 7 bases, with 15 bases left between them. The CDR3 region has the DNA TGTGCCAGCAGCTTATGGCCTGGCGGGTTTAATGAGCAGTTCTTC. This sequence encodes CASSLWPGGFNEQFF.

The V and J genes are TRBV10-3 and TRBJ2-7; D is tentatively TRBD1 or TRBD2 (6 bases each). The CDR3 has 11 residues. Trimming left V 8 bases short and J 5 bases short, with 10 bases between. Germline V gives CDR1 ENHRY, CDR2 SYGVKD. The DNA for the CDR3 is TGTGCCATCTTAGGGGGGAACGAGCAGTACTTC. It encodes CAILGGNEQYF.

The chain uses TRBV2 and TRBJ1-2; no clear D. Germline-derived CDR1 and CDR2 are SNHLY and FYNNEI. Trimming removed 0 bases at V and 8 bases at J, with 13 bases between. The CDR3 has 14 amino acids. CDR3 in amino acids: CASSEALSLGGYTF. The CDR3 DNA reads TGTGCCAGCAGTGAAGCATTGAGCCTGGGGGGCTACACCTTC.

The gene calls are TRBV30 and TRBJ1-4, with 7 bases identical to TRBD1. Germline V CDR1 and CDR2: GTSNPN, SVGIG (reference sequence). The CDR3 length is 13 residues. With 5 bases clipped from V and 7 bases from J, the junction kept 7 bases outside the gene matches. The CDR3 here is CAWGGGFGEKLFF. The CDR3 DNA follows: TGTGCCTGGGGAGGGGGCTTCGGTGAAAAACTGTTTTTT.

The CDR3 here is CASSAYIAGPTNEQFF. The CDR3 DNA reads TGTGCCAGCAGCGCCTATATAGCGGGACCGACTAATGAGCAGTTCTTC. The chain employs TRBV9 and TRBJ2-1; 8 bases match TRBD2. J was trimmed by 7 bases and V by 3 bases; bases with no gene match: 12. Germline lookup yields CDR1 SGDLS and CDR2 YYNGEE. The CDR3 extends over 16 amino acids.

J is TRBJ2-2 and V is TRBV28, with D perhaps assigned TRBD1 or TRBD2 (5 bases each). V was clipped by 10 bases and J by 7 bases, with 16 bases between them. Looked up from germline, CDR1 is MDHEN and CDR2 is SYDVKM. The CDR3 has 13 residues. The chain's CDR3 is CATQGAPHGELFF. The CDR3 DNA is TGTGCCACCCAGGGAGCGCCGCACGGGGAGCTGTTTTTT.

The rearrangement links TRBV7-8 to TRBJ2-3; possibly TRBD2 for D (5 bases). The CDR3 sequence is 13 residues long. V lost 5 bases and J lost 3, with 9 bases in between. The germline CDR1 and CDR2 sequences are SGHVS and FQNEAQ. In DNA, the CDR3 is TGTGCCAGCAGCCTGGGAGTGACAGATACGCAGTATTTT. Translating it yields CASSLGVTDTQYF. Together with reference TRBV7-8 and TRBJ2-3, the CDR3 gives the full variable domain: GAGVSQSPRYKVAKRGQDVALRCDPISGHVSLFWYQQALGQGPEFLTYFQNEAQLDKSGLPSDRFFAERPEGSVSTLKIQRTQQEDSAVYLCASSLGVTDTQYFGPGTRLTVL.

This clone showed up just once. The chain has TRBV28 and TRBJ1-1; no firm D call. Trimming took off 3 bases at V and 6 bases at J, with 20 bases between the two ends. Germline CDR1 MDHEN, CDR2 SYDVKM. CDR3 size: 16 residues. CDR3 region: CASSFEAGQPGAEAFF. The CDR3 nucleotides are TGTGCCAGCAGTTTCGAGGCAGGTCAACCCGGCGCTGAAGCTTTCTTT.